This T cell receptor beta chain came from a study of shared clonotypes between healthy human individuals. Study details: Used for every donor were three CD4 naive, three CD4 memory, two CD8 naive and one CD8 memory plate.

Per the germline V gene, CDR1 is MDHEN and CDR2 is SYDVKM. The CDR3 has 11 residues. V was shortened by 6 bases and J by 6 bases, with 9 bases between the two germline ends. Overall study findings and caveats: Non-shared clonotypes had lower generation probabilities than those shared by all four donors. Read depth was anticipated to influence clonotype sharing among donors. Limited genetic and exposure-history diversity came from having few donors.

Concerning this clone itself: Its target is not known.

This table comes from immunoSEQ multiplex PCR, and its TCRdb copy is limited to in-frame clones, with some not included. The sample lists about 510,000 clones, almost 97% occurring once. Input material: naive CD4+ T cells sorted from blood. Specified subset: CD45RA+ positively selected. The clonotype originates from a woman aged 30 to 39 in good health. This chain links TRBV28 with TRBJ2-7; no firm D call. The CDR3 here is CASRTLREQYF. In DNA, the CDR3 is TGTGCCAGCAGAACCTTGCGCGAGCAGTACTTC.